The 3 T cell receptor beta chains presented below share a single source sample, sequenced in a study of blood T cell repertoires in COVID-19. The assay was immunoSEQ multiplex PCR, and TCRdb's table has in-frame clones only and misses some. This table holds 35,000 to 45,000 clones, around 85% found once. The sample consisted of peripheral blood. These receptors came from a middle-aged man with active COVID-19.

The gene calls are TRBV18 and TRBJ2-1, with 14 positions matching TRBD2. Per the germline V gene, CDR1 is KGHSH and CDR2 is LQKENI. The CDR3 consists of 16 residues. V lost 4 bases, J lost 9 bases, and 8 bases stayed unmatched. The CDR3 DNA reads as TGTGCCAGCTCACGAACCGGGACTAGCGGGAGAAGTGAGCAGTTCTTC. Its protein is CASSRTGTSGRSEQFF. The whole variable domain, remainder taken from reference TRBV18 and TRBJ2-1, is NAGVMQNPRHLVRRRGQEARLRCSPMKGHSHVYWYRQLPEEGLKFMVYLQKENIIDESGMPKERFSAEFPKEGPSILRIQQVVRGDSAAYFCASSRTGTSGRSEQFFGPGTRLTVL.

The chain couples TRBV27 to TRBJ1-1; 7 bases are a match to TRBD1. The CDR3 extends over 15 amino acids. Germline V lookup: CDR1 MNHEY, CDR2 SMNVEV (reference sequence). J gave up 2 bases and V 4 bases, and 7 bases lay outside the gene matches. CDR3 region: CASSSGTVLNTEAFF. CDR3 sequence (DNA): TGTGCCAGCAGTTCCGGGACAGTTCTTAACACTGAAGCTTTCTTT.

Worth noting for this clone: This CDR3 is also generated by other DNA sequences in the sample. The gene calls are TRBV7-9 and TRBJ2-3; 7 bases agree with TRBD2. This CDR3 comprises 14 residues. Germline CDR1 SEHNR, CDR2 FQNEAQ (reference sequence). V lost 5 bases, J lost 0 bases, and 2 bases stayed unmatched. CDR3 protein: CASSGEGSTDTQYF. The CDR3 DNA sequence: TGTGCCAGCAGCGGGGAGGGTAGCACAGATACGCAGTATTTT.